A selection of T cell receptor beta chains follows, all from one sample in a study of shared clonotypes between healthy human individuals. Clones were sequenced by immunoSEQ multiplex PCR, and TCRdb holds only the in-frame ones, with some missing. The repertoire holds roughly 400,000 clones, 90% to 97% seen once, with more than 0.3% in the top ten. Sequenced input: memory CD8+ T cells sorted from blood. These receptors were obtained from a man between 25 and 39 years old in good health. Both conserved end residues are part of each CDR3. The D gene is left open where the match is weak. Some rows have no size entry. The others give once, few or many, or a class for an expanded clone.

j_gene	d_gene	abundance	v_gene	CDR3aa	CDR3nt
TRBJ1-3	-	-	TRBV2	CASSEAGPGNTIYF	TGTGCCAGCAGTGAGGCGGGGCCGGGAAACACCATATATTTT
TRBJ1-2	-	-	TRBV9	CASSVVGNGYTF	TGTGCCAGCAGCGTAGTAGGGAACGGCTACACCTTC
TRBJ2-7	-	-	TRBV28	CASRYPRTPYEQYF	TGTGCCAGCAGATATCCTAGGACCCCCTACGAGCAGTACTTC
TRBJ1-3	-	-	TRBV2	CASSDISGNTIYF	TGTGCCAGCAGTGACATTTCTGGAAACACCATATATTTT
TRBJ2-3	-	-	TRBV10-1	CASSTPTSTDTQYF	TGCGCCAGCAGCACCCCAACTAGCACAGATACGCAGTATTTT
TRBJ2-1	TRBD1	-	TRBV29-1	CSVERGLTYNEQFF	TGCAGCGTTGAAAGGGGGCTAACCTACAATGAGCAGTTCTTC
TRBJ2-2	TRBD2	-	TRBV7-9	CASSFPSGGSNTGELFF	TGTGCCAGCAGCTTTCCTAGCGGAGGTTCGAACACCGGGGAGCTGTTTTTT
TRBJ2-5	TRBD2	-	TRBV6-5	CASSYAGVETQYF	TGTGCCAGCAGTTACGCGGGGGTTGAGACCCAGTACTTC
TRBJ2-7	TRBD2	-	TRBV2	CASSETSVIYEQYF	TGTGCCAGCAGTGAGACTAGCGTCATTTACGAGCAGTACTTC
TRBJ2-3	TRBD1	-	TRBV7-9	CASSYRDRDTDTQYF	TGTGCCAGCAGCTACCGGGACAGGGACACAGATACGCAGTATTTT
TRBJ2-2	-	once	TRBV7-9	CASSVTEVGPFTGELFF	TGTGCCAGCAGCGTGACAGAGGTGGGCCCTTTCACCGGGGAGCTGTTTTTT
TRBJ2-3	-	-	TRBV21-1	CASSKDVCAGTSGTDTQYF	TGTGCCAGCAGCAAAGATGTTTGTGCAGGGACTAGCGGCACAGATACGCAGTATTTT
TRBJ2-3	TRBD2	-	TRBV5-1	CASSSHSGEREGVF	TGCGCCAGCAGCTCCCATTCGGGAGAGCGGGAGGGGGTTTTT
TRBJ2-6	TRBD2	once	TRBV5-1	CASNPGLAGRSSGANVLTF	TGCGCCAGCAACCCGGGACTAGCGGGAAGAAGCTCTGGGGCCAACGTCCTGACTTTC
TRBJ2-3	TRBD2	-	TRBV7-2	CASSLPWTSGRWDTQYF	TGTGCCAGCAGCTTACCCTGGACTAGCGGGAGGTGGGATACGCAGTATTTT
TRBJ1-4	TRBD1	-	TRBV14	CASSQAGTVHEKLFF	TGTGCCAGCAGCCAAGCCGGGACAGTCCATGAAAAACTGTTTTTT
TRBJ2-1	TRBD2	-	TRBV28	CASRDTSGSYNEQFF	TGTGCCAGCCGTGACACTAGCGGGTCCTACAATGAGCAGTTCTTC
TRBJ2-7	-	-	TRBV28	CASSKIAHYEQYF	TGTGCCAGCAGCAAGATAGCCCACTACGAGCAGTACTTC